The next 7 T cell receptor beta chains were all read from a single sample in a study of blood T cell repertoires in COVID-19. Sequenced by immunoSEQ multiplex PCR; TCRdb stores in-frame clones only, minus some. The sample shows about 210,000 clones, 89% of them seen only once. Sequenced input: peripheral blood. The receptor set was obtained from a woman aged 40 to 50 with acute or convalescent COVID-19.

The chain carries TRBV10-3 and TRBJ1-1; perhaps TRBD1 as D (6 bases). Deletions cut 3 bases from V and 4 bases from J, with 9 bases between. Germline assignment: CDR1 ENHRY and CDR2 SYGVKD. This CDR3 is built from 13 residues. The CDR3 here is CAISDPGVTEAFF. The CDR3 bases are TGTGCCATCAGTGACCCAGGGGTCACTGAAGCTTTCTTT.

The chain has TRBV11-2 and TRBJ1-5; a weak D match, TRBD1 (5 bases). The V and J ends lost 0 bases and 0 bases respectively, with 12 bases between them. From germline, CDR1 is SGHAT and CDR2 FQNNGV. The CDR3 covers 17 residues. The CDR3 nucleotides are TGTGCCAGCAGCTTAGATAGTGACAGCCATAGCAATCAGCCCCAGCATTTT. This translates into CASSLDSDSHSNQPQHF.

This chain joins TRBV30 and TRBJ1-5; tentatively, D is TRBD1 (6 bases). This CDR3 spans 14 amino acids. Per germline, CDR1 GTSNPN and CDR2 SVGIG (reference sequence). The V and J ends lost 1 base and 5 bases respectively, with 12 bases between them. CDR3 DNA sequence: TGTGCCTGGAGTGGACAGGCCTTCGATCAGCCCCAGCATTTT. Its translation is CAWSGQAFDQPQHF.

The chain recombines TRBV6-4 with TRBJ2-3, with D perhaps TRBD2 (5 bases). CDR1 and CDR2 from the germline V gene are MRHNA and SNTAGT. CDR3 length: 14 amino acids. Trimming stripped 2 bases from V and 0 bases from J, with 6 bases between. The chain's CDR3 is CASSDEGSTDTQYF. CDR3 coding DNA: TGTGCCAGCAGTGACGAGGGAAGCACAGATACGCAGTATTTT.

The CDR3 protein is CATQPGNEKLFF. CDR3 nucleotide sequence: TGCGCCACCCAACCGGGGAATGAAAAACTGTTTTTT. V and J are TRBV10-2 and TRBJ1-4; D is undetermined. Deletions cut 10 bases from V and 5 bases from J, with 11 bases between. The CDR3 is 12 amino acids. From germline, CDR1 is WSHSY and CDR2 SAAADI.

The J gene is TRBJ1-5, the V gene TRBV18; D remains unclear. Germline lookup yields CDR1 KGHSH and CDR2 LQKENI. Trimming removed 5 bases at V and 4 bases at J, with 6 bases between. This CDR3 spans 12 amino acids. The CDR3 sequence is CASSLQNQPQHF. The CDR3 DNA reads as TGTGCCAGCTCATTACAGAATCAGCCCCAGCATTTT.

CDR3 sequence: CASSVGTGGGFEAFF. CDR3 coding DNA: TGTGCCAGCAGCGTAGGGACAGGGGGCGGATTTGAAGCTTTCTTT. V is TRBV9 and J is TRBJ1-1, with 11 bases fitting TRBD1. The CDR3 sequence is 15 residues long. Germline CDR1 reads SGDLS; CDR2 reads YYNGEE. Trimming at V came to 0 bases and at J to 7 bases, leaving 5 bases not matched to a gene.